Sequencing of this TCR beta chain was carried out in a study of beta chain features in type 1 diabetes. This CDR3 is 16 amino acids long. The V end lost 1 base, the J end lost 7 bases, and 20 bases lay between the germline ends. CDR1 SQVTM and CDR2 ANQGSEA come from the germline V gene. Since all of the isolated RNA was reverse transcribed, expressed TCRB transcripts were what got sequenced. TCRdb's table, derived via immunoSEQ multiplex PCR, lists solely in-frame clones and lacks some. The sample has more than 150,000 clones, approximately 13% seen once; the top ten hold 0.62%. The rearrangement links TRBV29-1 to TRBJ2-1; maybe TRBD2 (5 bases). Input material: central memory CD4+ T cells from blood. The receptor's source is a young woman in good health. The CDR3 here is CSVEAGEGAGFNEQFF. The CDR3 region has the DNA TGCAGCGTTGAAGCCGGGGAAGGCGCTGGATTTAATGAGCAGTTCTTC.